This T cell receptor (beta chain) is drawn from a study of T cells in Graves' hyperthyroidism and ophthalmopathy. Exclusion of a patient resulted from uncontrolled infection, other autoimmune disease, pregnancy or lactation. RNA transcripts yielded amplified TCR beta CDR3 regions. Initially, a first-round RT-PCR of the TCR CDR3 employed the HTBI primer set. TCRdb used MiXCR to reprocess the multiplex PCR reads, holding one entry per CDR3 protein. This sample has 550,000 to 800,000 distinct CDR3 sequences, with around a sixth found just once. This CDR3 is built from 13 residues. V lost 7 bases and J lost 7; bases outside the gene matches: 8. CDR1 is MNHEY, CDR2 SMNVEV, per germline (reference sequence). Study-wide results and limits: The authors' 13 V-J model separated ophthalmopathy from stable hyperthyroidism. The model foresaw ophthalmopathy a median around seven months prior to onset.

This clonotype was counted a few times. Its target is not known. The sequencing input was blood. The gene calls are TRBV27 and TRBJ1-2; 8 bases align to TRBD1. This TCR derives from a middle-aged man with Graves' hyperthyroidism. CDR3: CASTMDREIGYTF. CDR3 in DNA: TGTGCCAGCACCATGGACAGGGAGATTGGCTACACCTTC.